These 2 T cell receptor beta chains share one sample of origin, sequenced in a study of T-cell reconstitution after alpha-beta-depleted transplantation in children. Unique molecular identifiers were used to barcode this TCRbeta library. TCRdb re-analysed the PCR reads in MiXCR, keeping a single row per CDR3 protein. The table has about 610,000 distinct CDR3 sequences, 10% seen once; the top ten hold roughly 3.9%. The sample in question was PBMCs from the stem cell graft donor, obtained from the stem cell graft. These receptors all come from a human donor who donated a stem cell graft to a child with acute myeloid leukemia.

In DNA form, the CDR3 reads TGTGCCACCAGCAGAGACGGACAGCCCAATCAGCCCCAGCATTTT. Its translation is CATSRDGQPNQPQHF. The chain couples TRBV15 to TRBJ1-5; TRBD1 might be the D (6 bases). Germline V gene sequence: CDR1 LNHNV, CDR2 YYDKDF (reference sequence). This CDR3 spans 15 amino acids. Trimming removed 0 bases at V and 3 bases at J, with 9 bases between.

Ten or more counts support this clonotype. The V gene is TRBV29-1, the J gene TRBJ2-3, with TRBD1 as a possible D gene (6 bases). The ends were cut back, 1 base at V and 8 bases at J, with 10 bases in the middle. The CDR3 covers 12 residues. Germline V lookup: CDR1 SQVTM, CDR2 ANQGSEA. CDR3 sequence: CSVEVGRGTQYF. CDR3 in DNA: TGCAGCGTTGAAGTGGGCAGGGGTACGCAGTATTTT.